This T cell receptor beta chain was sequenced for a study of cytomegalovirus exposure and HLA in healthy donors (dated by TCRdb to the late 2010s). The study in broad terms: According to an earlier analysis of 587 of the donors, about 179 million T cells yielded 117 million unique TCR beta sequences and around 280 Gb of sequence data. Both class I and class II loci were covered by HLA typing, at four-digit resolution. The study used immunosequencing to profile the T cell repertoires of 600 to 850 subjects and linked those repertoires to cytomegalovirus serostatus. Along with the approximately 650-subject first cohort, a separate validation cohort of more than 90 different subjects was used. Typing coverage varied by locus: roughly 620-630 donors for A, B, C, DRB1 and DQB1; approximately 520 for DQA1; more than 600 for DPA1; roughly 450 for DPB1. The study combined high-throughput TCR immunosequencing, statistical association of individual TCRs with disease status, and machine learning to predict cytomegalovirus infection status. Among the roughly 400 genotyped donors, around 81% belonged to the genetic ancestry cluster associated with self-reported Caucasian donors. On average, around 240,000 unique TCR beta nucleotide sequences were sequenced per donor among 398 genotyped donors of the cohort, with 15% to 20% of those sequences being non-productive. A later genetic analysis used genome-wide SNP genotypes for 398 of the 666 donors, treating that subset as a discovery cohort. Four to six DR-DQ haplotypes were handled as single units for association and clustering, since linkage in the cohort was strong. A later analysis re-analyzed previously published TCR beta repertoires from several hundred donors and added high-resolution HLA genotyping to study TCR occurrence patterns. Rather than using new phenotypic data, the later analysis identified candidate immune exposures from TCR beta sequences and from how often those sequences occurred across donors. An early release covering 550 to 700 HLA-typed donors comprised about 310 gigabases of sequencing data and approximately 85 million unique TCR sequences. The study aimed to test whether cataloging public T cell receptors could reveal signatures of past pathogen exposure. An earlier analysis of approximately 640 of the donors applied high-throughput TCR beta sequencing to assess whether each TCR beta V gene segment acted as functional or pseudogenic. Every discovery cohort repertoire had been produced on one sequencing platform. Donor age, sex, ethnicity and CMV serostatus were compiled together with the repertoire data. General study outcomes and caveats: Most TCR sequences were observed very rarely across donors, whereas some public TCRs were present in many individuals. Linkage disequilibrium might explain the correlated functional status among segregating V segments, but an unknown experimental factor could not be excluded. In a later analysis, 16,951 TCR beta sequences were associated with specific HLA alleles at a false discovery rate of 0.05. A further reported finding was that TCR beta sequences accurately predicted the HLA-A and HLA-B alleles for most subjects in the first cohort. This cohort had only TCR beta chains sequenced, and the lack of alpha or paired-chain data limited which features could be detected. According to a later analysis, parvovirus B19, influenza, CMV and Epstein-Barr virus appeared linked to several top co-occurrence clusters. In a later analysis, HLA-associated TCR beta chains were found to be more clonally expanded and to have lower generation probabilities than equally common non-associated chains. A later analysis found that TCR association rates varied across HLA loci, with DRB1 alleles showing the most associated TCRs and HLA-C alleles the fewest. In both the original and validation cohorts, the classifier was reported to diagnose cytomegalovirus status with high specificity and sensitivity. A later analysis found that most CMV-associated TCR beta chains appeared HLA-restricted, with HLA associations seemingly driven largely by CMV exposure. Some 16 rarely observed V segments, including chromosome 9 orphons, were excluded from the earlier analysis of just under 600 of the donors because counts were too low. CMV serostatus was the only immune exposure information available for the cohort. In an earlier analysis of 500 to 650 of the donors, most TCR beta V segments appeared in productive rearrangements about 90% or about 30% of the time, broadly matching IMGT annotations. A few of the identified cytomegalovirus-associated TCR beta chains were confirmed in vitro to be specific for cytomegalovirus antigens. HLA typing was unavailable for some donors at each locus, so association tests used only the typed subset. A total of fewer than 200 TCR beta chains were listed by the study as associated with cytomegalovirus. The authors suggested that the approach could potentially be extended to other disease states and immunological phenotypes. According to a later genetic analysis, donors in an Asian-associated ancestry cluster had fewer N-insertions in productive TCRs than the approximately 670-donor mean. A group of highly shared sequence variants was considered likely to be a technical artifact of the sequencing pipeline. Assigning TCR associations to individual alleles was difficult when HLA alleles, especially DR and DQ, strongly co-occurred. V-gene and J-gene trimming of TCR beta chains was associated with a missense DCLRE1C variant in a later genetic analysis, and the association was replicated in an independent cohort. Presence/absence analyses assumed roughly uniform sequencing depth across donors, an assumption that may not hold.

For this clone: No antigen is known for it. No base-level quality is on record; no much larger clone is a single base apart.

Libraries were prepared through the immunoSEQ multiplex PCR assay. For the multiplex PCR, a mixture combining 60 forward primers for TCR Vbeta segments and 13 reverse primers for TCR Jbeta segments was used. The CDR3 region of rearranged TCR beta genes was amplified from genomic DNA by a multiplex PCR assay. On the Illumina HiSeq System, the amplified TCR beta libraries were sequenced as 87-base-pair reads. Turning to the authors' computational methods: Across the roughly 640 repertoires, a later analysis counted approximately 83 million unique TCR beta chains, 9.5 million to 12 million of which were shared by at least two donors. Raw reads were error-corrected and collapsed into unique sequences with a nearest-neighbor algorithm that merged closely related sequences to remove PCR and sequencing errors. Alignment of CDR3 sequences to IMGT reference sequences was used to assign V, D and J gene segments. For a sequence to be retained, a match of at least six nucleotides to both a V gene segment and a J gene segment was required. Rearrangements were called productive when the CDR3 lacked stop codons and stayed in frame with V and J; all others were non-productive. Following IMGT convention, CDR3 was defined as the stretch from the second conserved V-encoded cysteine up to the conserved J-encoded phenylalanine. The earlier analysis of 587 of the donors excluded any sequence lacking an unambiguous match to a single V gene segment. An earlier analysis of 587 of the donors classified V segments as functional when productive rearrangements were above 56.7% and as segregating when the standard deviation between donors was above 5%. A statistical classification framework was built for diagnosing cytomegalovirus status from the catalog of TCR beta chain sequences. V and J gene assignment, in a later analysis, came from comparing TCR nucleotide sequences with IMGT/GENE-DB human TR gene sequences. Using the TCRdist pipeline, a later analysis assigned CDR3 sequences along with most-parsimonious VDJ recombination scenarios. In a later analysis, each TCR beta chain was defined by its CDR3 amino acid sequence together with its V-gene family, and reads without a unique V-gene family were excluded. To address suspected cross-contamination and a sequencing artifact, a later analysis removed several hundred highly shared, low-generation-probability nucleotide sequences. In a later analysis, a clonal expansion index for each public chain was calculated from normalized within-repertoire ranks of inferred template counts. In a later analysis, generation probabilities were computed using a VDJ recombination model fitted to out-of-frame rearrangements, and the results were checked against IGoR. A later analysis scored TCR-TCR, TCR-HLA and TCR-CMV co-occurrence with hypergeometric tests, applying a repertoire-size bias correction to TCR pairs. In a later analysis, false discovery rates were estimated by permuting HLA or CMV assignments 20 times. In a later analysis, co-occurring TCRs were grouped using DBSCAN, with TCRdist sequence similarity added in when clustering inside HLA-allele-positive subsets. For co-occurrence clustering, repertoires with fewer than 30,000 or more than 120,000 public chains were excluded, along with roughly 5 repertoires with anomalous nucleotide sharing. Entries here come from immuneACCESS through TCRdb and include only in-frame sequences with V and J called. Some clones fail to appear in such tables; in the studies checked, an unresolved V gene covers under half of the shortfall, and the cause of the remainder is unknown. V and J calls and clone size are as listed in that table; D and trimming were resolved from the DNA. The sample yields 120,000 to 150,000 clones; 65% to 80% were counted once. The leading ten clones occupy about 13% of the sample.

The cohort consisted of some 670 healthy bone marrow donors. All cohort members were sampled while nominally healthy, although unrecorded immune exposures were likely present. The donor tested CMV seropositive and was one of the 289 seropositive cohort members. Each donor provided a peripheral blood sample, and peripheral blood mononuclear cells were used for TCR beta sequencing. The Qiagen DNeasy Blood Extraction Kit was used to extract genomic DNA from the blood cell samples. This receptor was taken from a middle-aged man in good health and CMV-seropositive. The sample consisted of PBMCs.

The bases are TGCGCCAGCAGCTTGGTGGGGGGAGACTACACCTTC. Translated, this gives CASSLVGGDYTF. The chain is encoded by TRBV5-1 joined to TRBJ1-2; the D segment could be TRBD1, given 5 matching bases. V drops 0 bases and J drops 10 bases, leaving 10 bases in between. The germline V gene sets CDR1 to SGHRS and CDR2 to YFSETQ. Inclusive of the bounding cysteine and phenylalanine, the CDR3 is 12 residues long. The retained sequence is limited to the CDR3, 36 bases, with the frame set at the first base.